The rows below give T cell receptor beta chains drawn from one sample of a study of shared clonotypes between healthy human individuals. This table comes from immunoSEQ multiplex PCR, and its TCRdb copy is limited to in-frame clones, with some not included. This sample carries millions of clones, over 85% of them seen once, and the ten largest clones take about 0.37%. The sequencing sample was made of naive CD4+ T cells from PBMCs. Receptor source: a man aged 18 to 35 in good health. Some clones in this sample may be carry-over from other donors' samples. Each CDR3 is given with its conserved first and last residue. A D gene is named only where the DNA matches it firmly. The size entry is marked missing in some rows and otherwise reads once, few, many or a size class.

clone_size d_call j_call v_call cdr3_nt cdr3_aa
- - TRBJ2-7 TRBV9 TGTGCCAGCAGCGTAGCGGGAGAGGGAAACTACGAGCAGTACTTC CASSVAGEGNYEQYF
- - TRBJ2-1 TRBV6-5 TGTGCCAGCAGTTCGTATCCCTTCTGGTTCTTC CASSSYPFWFF
- - TRBJ2-3 TRBV29-1 TGCAGCGTTGGAAGATTATATAGCACAGATACGCAGTATTTT CSVGRLYSTDTQYF
- - TRBJ2-3 TRBV7-2 TGTGCCAGCAGCTTGAGCGGGCCTAGCACAGATACGCAGTATTTT CASSLSGPSTDTQYF
- - TRBJ2-6 TRBV7-9 TGTGCCAGCAGCAGGGAGTCTGGGGCCAACGTCCTGACTTTC CASSRESGANVLTF
once - TRBJ2-3 TRBV9 TGTGCCAGCAGTCCCGGGACAGATACGCAGTATTTT CASSPGTDTQYF
- TRBD2 TRBJ2-7 TRBV7-2 TGTGCCAGCAGCTCCAACCCTAAGTCTCTTAGCGGGAGGGCTAGGGAGCAGTACTTC CASSSNPKSLSGRAREQYF
- - TRBJ1-2 TRBV28 TGTGCCAGCAGTTTGGAAAGACGGACTATTAACTATGGCTACACCTTC CASSLERRTINYGYTF
- - TRBJ1-1 TRBV6-1 TGTGCCAGCAGCCGCCTGAACACTGAAGCTTTCTTT CASSRLNTEAFF
- - TRBJ2-5 TRBV30 TGTGCCTGGATTCGGTTTGCGGGCGCGGGCCAAGAGACCCAGTACTTC CAWIRFAGAGQETQYF
- - TRBJ2-7 TRBV6-5 TGTGCCAGCAGTTACGCCACAGACAACTACGAGCAGTACTTC CASSYATDNYEQYF
once TRBD2 TRBJ2-3 TRBV6-5 TGTGCCAGCAGTTACTCCCGACTAGCGGGAGCAGATACGCAGTATTTT CASSYSRLAGADTQYF
- TRBD2 TRBJ2-1 TRBV5-1 TGCGCCAGCAGCCGGGGGACTAGCGCAGCTGACTACAATGAGCAGTTCTTC CASSRGTSAADYNEQFF
- TRBD2 TRBJ2-5 TRBV6-6 TGTGCCTCCCAGCGGGAACAGTCGGAAGAGACCCAGTACTTC CASQREQSEETQYF